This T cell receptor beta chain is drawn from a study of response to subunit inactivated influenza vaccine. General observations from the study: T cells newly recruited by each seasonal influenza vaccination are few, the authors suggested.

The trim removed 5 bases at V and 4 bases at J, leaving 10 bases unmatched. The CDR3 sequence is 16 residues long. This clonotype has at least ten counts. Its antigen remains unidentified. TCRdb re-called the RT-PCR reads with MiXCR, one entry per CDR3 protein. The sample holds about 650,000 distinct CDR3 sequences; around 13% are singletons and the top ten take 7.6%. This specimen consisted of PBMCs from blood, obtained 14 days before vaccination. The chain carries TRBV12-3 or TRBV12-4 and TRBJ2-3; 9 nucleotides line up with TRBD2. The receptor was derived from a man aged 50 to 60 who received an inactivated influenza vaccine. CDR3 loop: CASSTTWREGADTQYF. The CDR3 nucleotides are TGTGCCAGCAGTACCACTTGGCGGGAGGGGGCAGATACGCAGTATTTT.